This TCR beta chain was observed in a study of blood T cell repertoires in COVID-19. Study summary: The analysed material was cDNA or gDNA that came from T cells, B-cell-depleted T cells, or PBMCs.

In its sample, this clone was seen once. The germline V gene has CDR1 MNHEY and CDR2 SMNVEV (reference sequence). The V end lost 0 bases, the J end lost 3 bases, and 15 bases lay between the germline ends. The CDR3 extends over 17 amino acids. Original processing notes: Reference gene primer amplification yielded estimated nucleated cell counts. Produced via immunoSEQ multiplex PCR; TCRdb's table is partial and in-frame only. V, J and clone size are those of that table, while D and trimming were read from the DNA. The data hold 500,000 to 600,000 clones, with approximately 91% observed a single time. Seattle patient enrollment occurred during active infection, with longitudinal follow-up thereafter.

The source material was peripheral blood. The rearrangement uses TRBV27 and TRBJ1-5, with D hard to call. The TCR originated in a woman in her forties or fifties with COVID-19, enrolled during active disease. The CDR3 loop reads CASSLSAADQFNQPQHF. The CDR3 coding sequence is TGTGCCAGCAGTTTATCTGCGGCAGATCAATTCAATCAGCCCCAGCATTTT.